A single sample gave rise to the 7 T cell receptor beta chains below, sequenced in a study of blood T cells in healthy people across ages. Together with a sample-barcoded 5' primer, a J-beta primer mix was included in a second PCR lasting roughly 6 to 12 cycles. TCRdb re-called the 5' RACE reads through MiXCR, storing one row per CDR3 protein. The sample includes some 640,000 distinct CDR3 sequences, approximately 30% of them seen just once. Material for sequencing was blood. The receptors stem from a woman at least 80 years old in good health.

Turning to this clonotype: Just one base apart from a much larger clone, this may be a read error. The chain couples TRBV11-2 to TRBJ2-1; D might be TRBD2 (7 bases). The end of the DNA fits TRBJ2-7 better, so the J call may be wrong. The CDR3 has 19 residues. Looked up from germline, CDR1 is SGHAT and CDR2 is FQNNGV. The CDR3 sequence is CASSLTLLPGGYSYNEQYF. CDR3 nucleotide sequence: TGTGCCAGCAGCTTAACCCTACTCCCGGGGGGCTACTCCTACAATGAGCAGTACTTC.

This clonotype was picked up many times. V is TRBV6-5 and J is TRBJ2-5, with 8 bases aligning to TRBD2. V lost 4 bases, J lost 3 bases, and 7 bases stayed unmatched. CDR1 is MNHEY and CDR2 is SVGAGI in the germline V gene. CDR3 length: 15 residues. The CDR3: CASSFAGGRKETQYF. For the CDR3, the DNA is TGTGCCAGCAGTTTCGCGGGGGGTCGAAAAGAGACCCAGTACTTC.

This sequence joins TRBV7-3 and TRBJ2-2; 7 positions agree with TRBD1. The J segment lost 6 bases and the V segment lost 5 bases, leaving 3 bases of the junction unmatched. Looked up from germline, CDR1 is SGHTA and CDR2 is FQGTGA. The CDR3 has 13 residues. CDR3 DNA: TGTGCCAGCAGCCCGACAGGGTCCGGGGAGCTGTTTTTT. Translating it yields CASSPTGSGELFF.

V is TRBV11-2 and J is TRBJ2-3; a possible D gene is TRBD1 (5 bases). Germline loops: CDR1 SGHAT, CDR2 FQNNGV. The germline V and J ends were trimmed by 4 bases and 2 bases, with 10 bases remaining between them. The CDR3 totals 14 residues. The CDR3 bases are TGTGCCAGCAGCTCCCCGACAGTCACAGATACGCAGTATTTT. It yields the protein CASSSPTVTDTQYF.

This clonotype has more than one count but fewer than ten. This chain's CDR3 is CASRPGQGTTNEKLFF. Here the CDR3 DNA reads TGTGCCAGCAGACCAGGACAGGGGACAACTAATGAAAAACTGTTTTTT. The J gene is TRBJ1-4, the V gene TRBV6-6; 9 bases fit TRBD1. Germline CDR1 and CDR2: MNHNY and SVGAGI (reference sequence). The J segment lost 0 bases and the V segment lost 6 bases, leaving 5 bases of the junction unmatched. The CDR3 is 16 amino acids.

This chain uses TRBV15 with TRBJ1-1; TRBD1 agrees at 9 bases. J gave up 9 bases and V 7 bases, and 9 bases lay outside the gene matches. The CDR3 is 13 amino acids. The germline CDR1 and CDR2 sequences are LNHNV and YYDKDF (reference sequence). The CDR3 spells CATNSGGQGKAFF. The CDR3 DNA follows: TGTGCCACCAACAGCGGGGGACAGGGAAAAGCTTTCTTT.

On this clonotype: Germline and junction disagree at one end, which may indicate a read error. This chain joins TRBV18 and TRBJ1-5; perhaps TRBD1 as D (5 bases). Germline CDR1 is KGHSH and CDR2 is LQKENI. The CDR3 extends over 14 amino acids. DNA for the CDR3: TGTGGCAGCTCACTGCAGGGCTGGGATCAGCCCCAGCATTTT. As protein: CGSSLQGWDQPQHF.